The next 10 T cell receptor beta chains were all read from a single sample in a study of blood T cell repertoires in COVID-19. Generated by immunoSEQ multiplex PCR, the TCRdb table keeps only in-frame clones and is missing some. Of over 35,000 clones listed, roughly 80% are singletons. What was sequenced was peripheral blood. The source is a human donor in a cohort sampled during active COVID-19.

This clone was seen more than once but under ten times. The chain has TRBV2 and TRBJ1-4; D is possibly TRBD1 (5 bases). Trimming left V 0 bases short and J 8 bases short, with 16 bases between. From germline, CDR1 is SNHLY and CDR2 FYNNEI. There are 16 residues in the CDR3. The CDR3 region is CASSEAMAGGREKLFF. Here the CDR3 DNA reads TGTGCCAGCAGTGAAGCGATGGCGGGGGGGAGGGAAAAACTGTTTTTT.

The chain carries TRBV6-5 and TRBJ2-3; tentative D call: TRBD2 (5 bases). V was pared by 8 bases and J by 0 bases, with 12 bases between. The CDR3 contains 14 residues. CDR1 and CDR2 from the germline V gene are MNHEY and SVGAGI. CDR3 nucleotides: TGTGCCAGCTCGAGGGCTTCTAGCACAGATACGCAGTATTTT. Translating it yields CASSRASSTDTQYF.

This chain connects TRBV4-3 to TRBJ1-1; possibly TRBD1 for D (5 bases). The CDR3 is 18 residues long. V was shortened by 8 bases and J by 5 bases, with 30 bases between the two germline ends. The germline CDR1 and CDR2 sequences are LGHNA and YSLEER. The CDR3 spells CASGHQPRGIRTRTEAFF. The CDR3 DNA follows: TGCGCCAGCGGACACCAGCCGCGGGGAATCCGAACGAGGACTGAAGCTTTCTTT.

The V and J genes are TRBV4-1 and TRBJ2-5; 7 bases map to TRBD2. Germline loops: CDR1 MGHRA, CDR2 YSYEKL. Trimming at V came to 1 base and at J to 6 bases, leaving 8 bases not matched to a gene. The CDR3 has 15 residues. This CDR3 is CASSQAGGNGKTQYF. The CDR3 DNA sequence: TGCGCCAGCAGCCAAGCCGGGGGGAATGGAAAGACCCAGTACTTC.

The chain is built from TRBV21-1 and TRBJ2-3; TRBD2, the table's D call, lacks a check against the DNA. TRBV21-1 is a known pseudogene. The CDR3 spans 16 residues. The CDR3 nucleotides read TGTGCCAGCAGCAAATCAAAGCGAATTAGCACAGATACGCAGTATTTT. Its protein product is CASSKSKRISTDTQYF.

This clone has just a few counts. DNA of the CDR3: TGTGCCAGCAGCGGCGGGCAGGGGACCTACGAGCAGTACTTC. It encodes CASSGGQGTYEQYF. V is TRBV7-9 and J is TRBJ2-7; tentative D call: TRBD1 (6 bases). V lost 5 bases and J 2 bases, leaving 13 bases between the germline ends. The CDR3 covers 14 residues. Germline V CDR1 and CDR2: SEHNR, FQNEAQ (reference sequence).

This rearrangement joins TRBV5-1 to TRBJ2-2; D is undetermined. Trimming took off 0 bases at V and 2 bases at J, with 8 bases between the two ends. This CDR3 region has 15 residues. Germline V gives CDR1 SGHRS, CDR2 YFSETQ. As DNA, the CDR3 is TGCGCCAGCAGCTTGGCGGTCACCAACACCGGGGAGCTGTTTTTT. As protein: CASSLAVTNTGELFF.

CDR3 DNA sequence: TGTGCCAGCAGCCCCTCCGGGACATTCGGGTCACCCCTCCACTTT. It is translated as CASSPSGTFGSPLHF. The chain joins TRBV9 to TRBJ1-6; the D gene is possibly TRBD1 (6 bases). Germline CDR1 reads SGDLS; CDR2 reads YYNGEE. The CDR3 is made up of 15 amino acids. V lost 4 bases, J lost 10 bases, and 18 bases lay in between.

The rearrangement joins TRBV19 to TRBJ1-4; 8 bases match TRBD1. The CDR3 contains 12 residues. The V segment lost 4 bases and the J segment 10 bases; nucleotides outside the gene matches: 2. Germline values: CDR1 LNHDA, CDR2 SQIVND (reference sequence). The CDR3 DNA reads as TGTGCCAGTAGTACTACAGGGGGAAAACTGTTTTTT. Amino acid sequence: CASSTTGGKLFF.

This clone is medium-sized (0.01 to 0.1%) by share. The rearrangement links TRBV4-3 to TRBJ1-6; D remains ambiguous. Germline assignment: CDR1 LGHNA and CDR2 YSLEER. This CDR3 contains 16 residues. V lost 0 bases, J lost 7 bases, and 13 bases lay in between. CDR3 sequence: CASSQEGREYNSPLHF. DNA of the CDR3: TGCGCCAGCAGCCAAGAGGGGAGGGAGTACAATTCACCCCTCCACTTT.